The clone carrying this TCR beta chain occurred a few times. TCRdb re-derived calls from the 5' RACE reads in MiXCR, one entry per CDR3 protein. The sample yields 55,000 to 65,000 distinct CDR3 sequences, 16% seen once. The sample belongs to a study of T cells of healthy individuals. J gave up 5 bases and V 5 bases, and 8 bases lay outside the gene matches. CDR1 is LGHDT and CDR2 is YNNKEL in the germline V gene (reference sequence). The CDR3 sequence is 14 residues long. V usage is TRBV3-1 and J usage is TRBJ1-1, with 7 bases lining up with TRBD1. This clonotype was sampled from a human donor in good health. CDR3 amino acids: CASSTDRTGTEAFF. For the CDR3, the DNA is TGTGCCAGCAGCACTGATAGGACAGGAACTGAAGCTTTCTTT. The full variable domain, with the rest looked up from reference TRBV3-1 and TRBJ1-1, is DTAVSQTPKYLVTQMGNDKSIKCEQNLGHDTMYWYKQDSKKFLKIMFSYNNKELIINETVPNRFSPKSPDKAHLNLHINSLELGDSAVYFCASSTDRTGTEAFFGQGTRLTVV.